The clone carrying this T cell receptor beta chain was seen at least ten times. The antigen is unknown. The germline V and J ends were trimmed by 4 bases and 2 bases, with 16 bases remaining between them. CDR3 length equals 15 residues. CDR1 and CDR2 from the germline V gene are DFQATT and SNEGSKA (reference sequence). This specimen comes from a study of T cells after yellow fever vaccination. In TCRdb, the 5' RACE reads were re-called with MiXCR into one record per CDR3 protein. The profile shows over 100,000 distinct CDR3 sequences, around 8% of them singletons. General observations from the study: Contamination of FACS-sorted repertoires by abundant clonotypes from the bulk population could occur.

Sequences were derived from CD8+ T cells sorted from PBMCs, sampled 45 days after the yellow fever booster vaccination. This chain links TRBV20-1 with TRBJ2-3; the D is unclear. The TCR was taken from a young man who received the YFV17D yellow fever vaccine. CDR3 residues: CSANPGPSHTDTQYF. In DNA form, the CDR3 reads TGCAGTGCTAACCCCGGGCCTTCCCACACAGATACGCAGTATTTT.